The present T cell receptor (beta chain) was sequenced within a study of blood T cell repertoires in COVID-19. The wider study: T cells, B-cell-depleted T cells, or PBMCs supplied cDNA or gDNA.

Original processing methods: Counts of nucleated cells, estimated from reference gene primer amplification, were obtained. The data were produced by immunoSEQ multiplex PCR, yet TCRdb's version contains in-frame clones alone and is incomplete. From that table come the V and J calls and clone size; the DNA was used to work out D and trimming. The sample lists some 57,000 clones; approximately 85% were seen once. The V gene's germline CDR1 is MNHEY and CDR2 SMNVEV (reference sequence). Trimming pared 3 bases from V and 7 bases from J, leaving 12 bases between. There are 14 residues in the CDR3. The sample was peripheral blood. The V call is TRBV27, the J call TRBJ1-4; perhaps TRBD1 as D (5 bases). The TCR comes from a woman aged 80 or older with acute or convalescent COVID-19. CDR3 sequence reads: CASSFQGVGEKLFF. CDR3 coding DNA: TGTGCCAGCAGTTTCCAGGGTGTAGGTGAAAAACTGTTTTTT. Full variable domain (remainder filled in from reference TRBV27 and TRBJ1-4): EAQVTQNPRYLITVTGKKLTVTCSQNMNHEYMSWYRQDPGLGLRQIYYSMNVEVTDKGDVPEGYKVSRKEKRNFPLILESPSPNQTSLYFCASSFQGVGEKLFFGSGTQLSVL.